These T cell receptor beta chains were read from a single sample in a study of blood T cell repertoires in COVID-19. Produced via immunoSEQ multiplex PCR; TCRdb's table is partial and in-frame only. The data hold some 71,000 clones, with 90% observed a single time. Sequencing was carried out using peripheral blood. The receptors stem from a woman between 18 and 29 years old with acute or convalescent COVID-19. Each CDR3 is given with its conserved first and last residue. D genes are given only for firm matches. Expanded clones are given a class, and other clones once, few, many or no size at all.

>TRBV24-1|TRBJ2-1|-|-
TGTGCCACCAGTGAACTAAGTGTGATTTCCCTTAACAATGAGCAGTTCTTC
CATSELSVISLNNEQFF
>TRBV10-3|TRBJ2-3|-|TRBD2
TGTGCCATCAGTCCTACTAGCGGGGGTACAGATACGCAGTATTTT
CAISPTSGGTDTQYF
>TRBV5-1|TRBJ2-7|-|TRBD1
TGCGCCAGCGGGGCGGCAGGGGGCTCCTACGAGCAGTACTTC
CASGAAGGSYEQYF
>TRBV7-2|TRBJ2-5|-|-
TGTGCCAGCAGCGTCCCTCCGAGGCAGGAGACCCAGTACTTC
CASSVPPRQETQYF
>TRBV5-1|TRBJ1-1|once|TRBD1
TGCGCCAGCAGAACAGGGGGCGTTGGAACTGAAGCTTTCTTT
CASRTGGVGTEAFF
>TRBV29-1|TRBJ1-2|-|-
TGCAGCGTTCTAAGGGGGACGGCCTATGGCTACACCTTC
CSVLRGTAYGYTF
>TRBV5-1|TRBJ2-3|-|TRBD1
TGCGCCAGCAGCTTGGGGGCAGGGGGTAGGACAGATACGCAGTATTTT
CASSLGAGGRTDTQYF
>TRBV29-1|TRBJ2-1|once|-
TGCAGCGTTGAAGATCAGGGTTATGATGAGCAGTTCTTC
CSVEDQGYDEQFF
>TRBV29-1|TRBJ2-1|-|-
TGCAGCGTTGAAGACCCCGGGACTGGAAACTATGAGCAGTTCTTC
CSVEDPGTGNYEQFF
>TRBV5-6|TRBJ2-4|once|-
TGTGCCAGCAGCTTGAAGTCAGCAGGGGTCAAAAACATTCAGTACTTC
CASSLKSAGVKNIQYF
>TRBV15|TRBJ2-7|-|TRBD2
TGTGCCACCAGCAGAACTTTAGCGTTTAGCGGGGGGGCTAAGTACGAGCAGTACTTC
CATSRTLAFSGGAKYEQYF
>TRBV5-1|TRBJ1-2|-|-
TGCGCCAGCAGCCTGGATAGAACCCACTATGGCTACACCTTC
CASSLDRTHYGYTF
>TRBV19|TRBJ2-1|-|TRBD1
TGTGCCAGTAGGAAGATGACAGGGGGGATCTACAATGAGCAGTTCTTC
CASRKMTGGIYNEQFF
>TRBV2|TRBJ2-1|-|TRBD2
TGTGCCAGCAGTGAGACTAGCGGGGCGAGGCATGAGCAGTTCTTC
CASSETSGARHEQFF
>TRBV21-1|TRBJ2-1|once|-
TGTGCCAGTAAGGTCGCGGCCTACAATGAGCAGTTCTTC
CASKVAAYNEQFF
>TRBV25-1|TRBJ2-5|-|TRBD2
TGTGCCAGCAGAGGATCCGGGAGGGGAGAGACCCAGTACTTC
CASRGSGRGETQYF
>TRBV7-9|TRBJ1-6|-|-
TGTGCCAGCACGACTGCCTATAATTCACCCCTCCACTTT
CASTTAYNSPLHF
>TRBV3-1/TRBV3-2|TRBJ1-2|-|-
TGTGCCAGCAGCCAAGGAGCGTGGAGGGGCTATGGCTACACCTTC
CASSQGAWRGYGYTF
>TRBV6-1|TRBJ1-3|-|TRBD1
TGTGCCAGCAGTGAGGAGACAGGGGGCTCTGGAAACACCATATATTTT
CASSEETGGSGNTIYF
>TRBV19|TRBJ1-1|-|-
TGTGCCAGTAGTCCCCACAGGGAGTTGGACACTGAAGCTTTCTTT
CASSPHRELDTEAFF
>TRBV5-1|TRBJ1-2|once|-
TGCGCCAGCAGCTGGGCCACAGGTGTGGATGGCTACACCTTC
CASSWATGVDGYTF
>TRBV5-6|TRBJ2-3|-|TRBD2
TGTGCCAGCAGCCCCTCCTGGGCGGGAGGGCGCGCAGATACGCAGTATTTT
CASSPSWAGGRADTQYF
>TRBV30|TRBJ2-1|-|TRBD2
TGTGCCCTTGCGAGCGGGAGGGTCAATGAGCAGTTCTTC
CALASGRVNEQFF
>TRBV4-1|TRBJ2-2|few|TRBD2
TGCGCCAGCAGCCAAACGCTGGCTAGCGGTACGAACACCGGGGAGCTGTTTTTT
CASSQTLASGTNTGELFF
>TRBV10-1|TRBJ1-6|-|TRBD1
TGCGCCAGCAGTGAGTCCGGGACAGGGCGGTCACCCCTCCACTTT
CASSESGTGRSPLHF
>TRBV11-2|TRBJ2-7|-|-
TGTGCCAGCAGCTCTAGCGCCTACGAGCAGTACTTC
CASSSSAYEQYF
>TRBV19|TRBJ2-7|-|-
TGTGCCAGTATCGGAGCGGGCGAACTCTACGAGCAGTACTTC
CASIGAGELYEQYF
>TRBV27|TRBJ1-2|-|TRBD1
TGTGCCAGCGCCCAAGACAGGGGAAACGGCTACACCTTC
CASAQDRGNGYTF
>TRBV30|TRBJ2-3|once|TRBD2
TGTGCCTGGACTAGCGGGACATCCACAGATACGCAGTATTTT
CAWTSGTSTDTQYF
>TRBV4-1|TRBJ2-1|few|TRBD2
TGCGCCAGCAGCCGGCTAGCGGGGAGCTCCTACAATGAGCAGTTCTTC
CASSRLAGSSYNEQFF
>TRBV6-1|TRBJ1-1|-|-
TGTGCCAGCAGTGAAATGAGGAACACTGAAGCTTTCTTT
CASSEMRNTEAFF